This T cell receptor beta chain was recovered during a study of blood T cell repertoires in COVID-19. Clones were read by immunoSEQ multiplex PCR, and TCRdb kept only the in-frame ones, dropping some. The sample yields tens of thousands of clones, 70% to 90% seen once. This clone was recorded a few times. Germline values: CDR1 MNHEY, CDR2 SVGAGI. The V segment lost 6 bases and the J segment 6 bases; nucleotides outside the gene matches: 5. The CDR3 runs 15 residues. J is TRBJ1-6 and V is TRBV6-5; 10 bases match TRBD1. The sample taken for sequencing was peripheral blood. This TCR was sampled from an older woman with COVID-19, enrolled during active disease. The CDR3 sequence is CASRPRTGGNSPLHF. CDR3 coding DNA: TGTGCCAGCAGACCTCGGACAGGGGGTAATTCACCCCTCCACTTT.